These 27 T cell receptor beta chains came from one sample sequenced in a study of T cells after yellow fever vaccination. TCRdb analysed the 5' RACE reads with MiXCR anew, one entry per CDR3 protein. The data contain about 350,000 distinct CDR3 sequences, around 8.1% of them singletons. Sequences were derived from PBMCs, sampled more than 40 days after the first yellow fever vaccination. These receptors all come from a young man who received the YFV17D yellow fever vaccine.

This chain uses TRBV20-1 with TRBJ2-1; TRBD2 aligns across 16 bases. There are 15 residues in the CDR3. The trim removed 6 bases at V and 6 bases at J, leaving 5 bases unmatched. Germline V gene sequence: CDR1 DFQATT, CDR2 SNEGSKA (reference sequence). In nucleotides, the CDR3 is TGCAGTGCCCACGGGACTAGCGGGGGGGCCAATGAGCAGTTCTTC. Its translation is CSAHGTSGGANEQFF.

The V gene is TRBV7-3, the J gene TRBJ2-2, with D maybe TRBD1 (5 bases). There are 12 residues in the CDR3. With 6 bases removed from V and 6 bases from J, the gap between germline ends came to 8 bases. From germline, CDR1 is SGHTA and CDR2 FQGTGA. The CDR3 loop is CASRGPSGELFF. CDR3 bases: TGTGCCAGCAGGGGGCCTTCCGGGGAGCTGTTTTTT.

Ten or more counts support this clonotype. The chain recombines TRBV12-3 or TRBV12-4 with TRBJ1-3; D is uncertain. Trimming cost V 1 base and J 5 bases, with 3 bases left between them. This CDR3 is 12 amino acids long. This CDR3 is CASSLERNTIYF. The CDR3 nucleotides are TGTGCCAGCAGTTTAGAACGAAACACCATATATTTT.

This clonotype was observed a few times. The V and J genes are TRBV4-1 and TRBJ2-3; perhaps D is TRBD1 or TRBD2 (6 bases each). Trimming removed 1 base from V and 3 bases from J, with 14 bases in between. Germline CDR1 MGHRA, CDR2 YSYEKL. The CDR3 runs to 16 residues. CDR3 DNA: TGCGCCAGCAGCCAAGGTTACGGGGGCCCTACAGATACGCAGTATTTT. It encodes CASSQGYGGPTDTQYF.

The genes are TRBV20-1 and TRBJ2-7, with 12 bases lining up with TRBD2. J lost 5 bases, V lost 0 bases, and 8 bases had no gene match. This CDR3 region has 16 residues. Germline loops: CDR1 DFQATT, CDR2 SNEGSKA (reference sequence). The CDR3 bases are TGCAGTGCTAGAGACCACCTAGCGGGGGGGCTCCACGAGCAGTACTTC. Amino acid sequence: CSARDHLAGGLHEQYF.

The V gene is TRBV7-2, the J gene TRBJ2-5, with 9 bases matching TRBD2. V trimming: 9 bases; J trimming: 5 bases; junction bases outside the gene matches: 10. Germline V gives CDR1 SGHTA, CDR2 FQGNSA. The CDR3 totals 14 residues. In DNA, the CDR3 is TGTGCCAGTCAAACCTGGGCGGGGGGGGAGACCCAGTACTTC. Its protein is CASQTWAGGETQYF.

This clonotype was detected only a few times. This chain uses TRBV5-1 with TRBJ2-1; TRBD1 or TRBD2 may be the D gene (6 bases each). Germline V gene lookup returns CDR1 SGHRS and CDR2 YFSETQ. This CDR3 is 12 amino acids long. The V end lost 7 bases, the J end lost 7 bases, and 12 bases lay between the germline ends. The CDR3 loop reads CASGRTENEQFF. The CDR3, as DNA: TGCGCCAGCGGGAGGACAGAGAATGAGCAGTTCTTC.

The chain employs TRBV20-1 and TRBJ1-2; D possibly corresponds to TRBD1 (6 bases). V was shortened by 0 bases and J by 4 bases, with 12 bases between the two germline ends. Germline CDR1 reads DFQATT; CDR2 reads SNEGSKA (reference sequence). This CDR3 comprises 14 residues. This CDR3 reads CSARDLSDSYGYTF. Here the CDR3 DNA reads TGCAGTGCTAGAGATCTCTCGGACAGCTATGGCTACACCTTC.

In this sample, this clonotype turned up a few times. V usage is TRBV18 and J usage is TRBJ1-6; the D gene is possibly TRBD1 (5 bases). The CDR3 is 16 residues long. Per the germline V gene, CDR1 is KGHSH and CDR2 is LQKENI. V lost 0 bases to trimming and J lost 9 bases, with 15 bases between them. As DNA, the CDR3 is TGTGCCAGCTCACCACCGGGAGGGCGAGGGGCTTCACCCCTCCACTTT. It is translated as CASSPPGGRGASPLHF. Variable domain in full (rest from reference TRBV18 and TRBJ1-6): NAGVMQNPRHLVRRRGQEARLRCSPMKGHSHVYWYRQLPEEGLKFMVYLQKENIIDESGMPKERFSAEFPKEGPSILRIQQVVRGDSAAYFCASSPPGGRGASPLHFGNGTRLTVT.

This clonotype came up once. The chain recombines TRBV2 with TRBJ1-2; D is uncertain. V was shortened by 3 bases and J by 5 bases, with 7 bases between the two germline ends. Germline CDR1 is SNHLY and CDR2 is FYNNEI. This CDR3 spans 12 amino acids. CDR3 in amino acids: CASSENGYGYTF. The CDR3 DNA is TGTGCCAGCAGTGAGAATGGTTATGGCTACACCTTC.

J is TRBJ2-2 and V is TRBV11-2; 8 bases fit TRBD2. After removal of 5 bases from V and 2 bases from J, the junction contained 16 bases not matched to a gene. The CDR3 contains 19 residues. Germline CDR1 and CDR2: SGHAT and FQNNGV. CDR3 in amino acids: CASSLPLFRAGANTGELFF. As DNA, the CDR3 is TGTGCCAGCAGCCTCCCCCTTTTTCGAGCGGGGGCCAACACCGGGGAGCTGTTTTTT. The whole variable domain, remainder taken from reference TRBV11-2 and TRBJ2-2, is EAGVAQSPRYKIIEKRQSVAFWCNPISGHATLYWYQQILGQGPKLLIQFQNNGVVDDSQLPKDRFSAERLKGVDSTLKIQPAKLEDSAVYLCASSLPLFRAGANTGELFFGEGSRLTVL.

This clonotype was seen a few times. The CDR3: CASSLRHGGYTF. In nucleotides, the CDR3 is TGTGCCAGCAGTTTGAGGCATGGTGGCTACACCTTC. The chain has TRBV12-3 or TRBV12-4 and TRBJ1-2; D is uncertain. Trimming removed 3 bases from V and 7 bases from J, with 9 bases in between. The CDR3 sequence is 12 residues long.

This clonotype has a handful of counts. The chain recombines TRBV7-2 with TRBJ1-2, with D unclear. Germline assignment: CDR1 SGHTA and CDR2 FQGNSA. The CDR3 runs 14 residues. The V end was cut by 5 bases, the J end by 8 bases, with 18 bases between. The CDR3 DNA sequence: TGTGCCAGCAGCAAGTTGGCCGCCGTAGAGGGCTACACCTTC. Translation gives CASSKLAAVEGYTF.

This clonotype was counted many times. This chain uses TRBV5-5 with TRBJ1-1; D is unresolved. The CDR3 totals 16 residues. Trimming left V 2 bases short and J 0 bases short, with 14 bases between. Germline V gene lookup returns CDR1 SGHKS and CDR2 YYEKEE (reference sequence). CDR3 DNA: TGTGCCAGCAGCTTCGTCGGGTTCGATATGAACACTGAAGCTTTCTTT. Translated: CASSFVGFDMNTEAFF.

This clonotype has just a few counts. J is TRBJ1-5 and V is TRBV19, with a possible D match to TRBD1 (5 bases). Trimming shortened V by 3 bases and J by 7 bases, and 10 bases separated the two germline ends. The germline V gene encodes CDR1 LNHDA and CDR2 SQIVND (reference sequence). The CDR3 is 13 amino acids. The CDR3 here is CASSIAGRQPQHF. CDR3 nucleotides: TGTGCCAGTAGTATCGCAGGGCGACAGCCCCAGCATTTT.

V is TRBV19 and J is TRBJ2-7; 7 nucleotides align to TRBD1. CDR1 LNHDA and CDR2 SQIVND come from the germline V gene (reference sequence). There are 15 residues in the CDR3. V lost 6 bases and J lost 1; bases outside the gene matches: 9. The CDR3 loop is CASRTDRWGSYEQYV. Here the CDR3 DNA reads TGTGCCAGTAGAACGGACAGGTGGGGATCCTACGAGCAGTACGTC.

This clonotype was observed a handful of times. This rearrangement joins TRBV15 to TRBJ1-6, with TRBD1 as a possible D gene (5 bases). Trimming cost V 0 bases and J 10 bases, with 13 bases left between them. The CDR3 loop spans 15 amino acids. In germline, CDR1 is LNHNV, CDR2 YYDKDF (reference sequence). CDR3 loop: CATSRDLGTGSPLHF. The CDR3, as DNA: TGTGCCACCAGCAGAGATCTAGGGACCGGGTCACCCCTCCACTTT.

The chain combines TRBV3-1 with TRBJ1-6; D gene unclear. CDR1 is LGHDT and CDR2 is YNNKEL in the germline V gene (reference sequence). Between the trimmed V and J ends, which lost 4 bases and 10 bases, there was a span of 20 bases. This CDR3 has 16 residues. The CDR3 bases are TGTGCCAGCAGCCCAGAAGACTTGGAATCGGGGTCACCCCTCCACTTT. Translated: CASSPEDLESGSPLHF.

The chain uses TRBV5-1 and TRBJ2-1; D gene uncertain. CDR3 length: 15 residues. V was clipped by 0 bases and J by 6 bases, with 13 bases between them. Germline V CDR1 and CDR2: SGHRS, YFSETQ. CDR3 in amino acids: CASSLGPQNSNEQFF. The CDR3, as DNA: TGCGCCAGCAGCTTGGGACCTCAAAATTCCAATGAGCAGTTCTTC.

This sequence joins TRBV25-1 and TRBJ2-7, with D possibly TRBD1 on 6 matching bases. V lost 7 bases and J 6 bases, leaving 25 bases between the germline ends. This CDR3 has 16 residues. Germline assignment: CDR1 MGHDK and CDR2 SYGVNS. The CDR3 nucleotides are TGTGCCAGCATGCCCTCCGGCCAGGACAGTAGGCGCGAGCAGTACTTC. This gives the protein CASMPSGQDSRREQYF.

This clonotype was counted at least ten times. The chain employs TRBV4-3 and TRBJ1-6; no clear D. V lost 0 bases and J lost 9, with 6 bases in between. The germline CDR1 and CDR2 sequences are LGHNA and YSLEER. The CDR3 runs to 13 residues. CDR3 amino acids: CASSQEIGSPLHF. For the CDR3, the DNA is TGCGCCAGCAGCCAAGAAATCGGTTCACCCCTCCACTTT.

This clonotype was detected only a few times. The chain has TRBV4-2 and TRBJ1-5; 7 nucleotides agree with TRBD1. This CDR3 is built from 16 residues. Germline-derived CDR1 and CDR2 are LGHNA and YNFKEQ. Trimming took 4 bases from V and 6 from J; bases not matched to a gene: 12. CDR3 protein: CASSPGSGTVSQPQHF. DNA for the CDR3: TGTGCCAGCAGCCCGGGATCCGGGACAGTAAGTCAGCCCCAGCATTTT.

This clonotype was detected a few times. The V and J genes are TRBV27 and TRBJ1-5; D remains ambiguous. The V end lost 2 bases, the J end lost 7 bases, and 6 bases lay between the germline ends. Germline CDR1 reads MNHEY; CDR2 reads SMNVEV (reference sequence). The CDR3 is made up of 12 amino acids. The CDR3 coding sequence is TGTGCCAGCAGTTTAATTGGGCAGCCCCAGCATTTT. Translating gives CASSLIGQPQHF.

This clonotype occurred a few times. The chain combines TRBV5-1 with TRBJ2-7; 7 bases agree with TRBD1. J gave up 0 bases and V 4 bases, and 7 bases lay outside the gene matches. CDR1 and CDR2 from the germline V gene are SGHRS and YFSETQ. The CDR3 length is 15 residues. CDR3: CASSPTGAPSYEQYF. CDR3 bases: TGCGCCAGCAGCCCAACAGGGGCTCCCTCCTACGAGCAGTACTTC.

This clonotype has more than one count but fewer than ten. V and J are TRBV9 and TRBJ2-3, with 14 bases fitting TRBD2. This CDR3 is 16 amino acids long. J gave up 6 bases and V 4 bases, and 7 bases lay outside the gene matches. Germline V gives CDR1 SGDLS, CDR2 YYNGEE. The CDR3 sequence is CASSKGLAGVLDTQYF. The CDR3 DNA is TGTGCCAGCAGCAAGGGACTAGCGGGGGTCTTGGATACGCAGTATTTT.

The chain carries TRBV5-1 and TRBJ2-1; D is ambiguous. The CDR3 loop spans 15 amino acids. V gave up 4 bases and J gave up 0 bases, with 11 bases separating them. Germline-derived CDR1 and CDR2 are SGHRS and YFSETQ. Here the CDR3 DNA reads TGCGCCAGCAGCCCCTTGACGAGCTCCTACAATGAGCAGTTCTTC. It yields the protein CASSPLTSSYNEQFF.

This clonotype has a count of ten or more. CDR3 nucleotides: TGTGCCAGCAGCCTCTACAGGGGGCTAGACGAGCAGTACTTC. Its protein product is CASSLYRGLDEQYF. The genes are TRBV7-9 and TRBJ2-7; 9 positions match TRBD1. Germline CDR1 is SEHNR and CDR2 is FQNEAQ (reference sequence). This CDR3 has 14 amino acids. V gave up 5 bases and J gave up 5 bases; unmatched junction bases: 7.